This T cell receptor (beta chain) was identified during a study of PD-1 blockade in classical Hodgkin lymphoma. At the level of the study: Patients received nivolumab 3 mg/kg intravenously every 2 weeks. Study-level points and caveats: By cycle point C4D1, TCR diversity had risen significantly in CD4+ cells (but not CD8+ cells). Healthy donors reportedly exceeded newly diagnosed patients in baseline TCR diversity.

The repertoire was sequenced with immunoSEQ multiplex PCR; TCRdb's copy has only in-frame clones and lacks some. Among around 60,000 clones listed, around 94% were seen once. This sample's time point: cycle 4 day 1 (C4D1), after six to seven weeks of nivolumab. Every single patient, without exception, relapsed after autologous stem cell transplantation, and brentuximab vedotin exposure varied. Classification of best responses gave complete response, partial response or progressive disease. As to this clone: Its specificity is not known.

This receptor was obtained from a human donor with classical Hodgkin lymphoma. The sample here was peripheral blood mononuclear cells (PBMCs), taken before the fourth cycle of nivolumab.

Written as DNA, the CDR3 is TGTGCCAGCACGGGGGGAGGGCCTCGAGAGACCCAGTACTTC. This encodes CASTGGGPRETQYF. The chain recombines TRBV27 with TRBJ2-5; TRBD2 agrees at 7 bases. After removal of 7 bases from V and 4 bases from J, the junction contained 9 bases not matched to a gene. Germline-derived CDR1 and CDR2 are MNHEY and SMNVEV (reference sequence). This CDR3 comprises 14 residues.